The 13 T cell receptor beta chains in this list originate from one sample, sequenced in a study of T cells in Graves' hyperthyroidism and ophthalmopathy. The investigators amplified TCR beta CDR3 regions from RNA transcripts. Using the HTBI primer set, a first-round RT-PCR was run on the TCR CDR3. TCRdb reprocessed the multiplex PCR reads via MiXCR and lists one record per CDR3 protein. In the table there are 370,000 or so distinct CDR3 sequences, approximately 15% of which are singletons. Input material: blood. The receptors come from a man aged 25-45 years with Graves' hyperthyroidism that later progressed to Graves' ophthalmopathy.

In this sample, this clonotype turned up many times. The gene calls are TRBV6-2 or TRBV6-3 and TRBJ2-3, with D hard to call. V shed 3 bases and J shed 4 bases, with 14 bases lying between them. CDR3 length: 15 residues. Germline V gives CDR1 MNHEY, CDR2 SVGEGT. CDR3 DNA sequence: TGTGCCAGCAGTTATATTGAGACATCTGCAGATACGCAGTATTTT. This gives the protein CASSYIETSADTQYF.

This clonotype was counted many times. V and J are TRBV6-1 and TRBJ2-1; 8 positions agree with TRBD1. Trimming cost V 5 bases and J 7 bases; bases outside gene matches: 7. Germline loops: CDR1 MNHNS, CDR2 SASEGT. The length of the CDR3 is 14 residues. The CDR3 here is CASSSRQGRNEQFF. The DNA for the CDR3 is TGTGCCAGCAGTTCCCGACAGGGGCGGAATGAGCAGTTCTTC.

This clonotype was recorded many times. One end of the junction fails to match germline, which may point to a read error. The rearrangement uses TRBV5-1 and TRBJ1-1; D is undetermined. From germline, CDR1 is SGHRS and CDR2 YFSETQ. CDR3 length: 14 amino acids. Here the CDR3 DNA reads TGCGCCAGCAGCTTGGATGGCCAGAACACAGAAGCTTTCTTT. It is translated as CASSLDGQNTEAFF.

This clonotype was seen repeatedly, ten times or more. The chain employs TRBV7-8 and TRBJ2-7, with D possibly called TRBD1 or TRBD2 (5 bases each). The CDR3 runs 14 residues. The V end was cut by 5 bases, the J end by 2 bases, with 13 bases between. Looked up from germline, CDR1 is SGHVS and CDR2 is FQNEAQ. In nucleotides, the CDR3 is TGTGCCAGCAGCCTCGAGGGGCCCACCTACGAGCAGTACTTC. This gives the protein CASSLEGPTYEQYF. Drawing the rest from reference TRBV7-8 and TRBJ2-7, the complete variable domain is GAGVSQSPRYKVAKRGQDVALRCDPISGHVSLFWYQQALGQGPEFLTYFQNEAQLDKSGLPSDRFFAERPEGSVSTLKIQRTQQEDSAVYLCASSLEGPTYEQYFGPGTRLTVT.

This clonotype was picked up many times. The rearrangement joins TRBV11-2 to TRBJ2-6; perhaps TRBD2 as D (5 bases). The germline gives CDR1 SGHAT, CDR2 FQNNGV. V lost 0 bases and J 12 bases, leaving 9 bases between the germline ends. The length of the CDR3 is 13 residues. Here the CDR3 reads CASSLESRGVLTF. Written as DNA, the CDR3 is TGTGCCAGCAGCTTAGAATCTCGGGGCGTCCTGACTTTC.

In its sample, this clonotype was seen many times. The rearrangement uses TRBV14 and TRBJ2-1; a possible D gene is TRBD2 (6 bases). This CDR3 has 18 amino acids. CDR1 is SGHDN, CDR2 FVKESK, per germline. The V and J ends lost 4 bases and 3 bases respectively, with 22 bases between them. CDR3 coding DNA: TGTGCCAGCAGCCCCGGGGGATACGGCGGGGAGATCTACAATGAGCAGTTCTTC. It translates to CASSPGGYGGEIYNEQFF.

As concerns this clonotype: One base away lies a much larger clone, so this may be a sequencing read error. The V call is TRBV6-2 or TRBV6-3, the J call TRBJ2-1, with TRBD1 matching over 12 bases. Germline assignment: CDR1 MNHEY and CDR2 SVGEGT. The CDR3 has 15 residues. The CDR3 region is CVSSPGTGGVNEQFF. The CDR3 nucleotides are TGTGTCAGCAGCCCGGGGACAGGGGGCGTGAATGAGCAGTTCTTC.

Details on this clonotype: An end of the junction differs from the germline gene, which may be a read error. This chain links TRBV7-8 with TRBJ1-2; tentative D call: TRBD1 (6 bases). The CDR3 is 12 amino acids. Germline CDR1 SGHVS, CDR2 FQNEAQ. CDR3 in amino acids: CAGSPQGYGYTF. In nucleotides, the CDR3 is TGTGCCGGCAGCCCACAGGGCTATGGCTACACCTTC.

This sequence joins TRBV19 and TRBJ2-2; tentative D call: TRBD2 (6 bases). Germline CDR1 is LNHDA and CDR2 is SQIVND (reference sequence). The V end was cut by 3 bases, the J end by 5 bases, with 13 bases between. This CDR3 contains 15 residues. The CDR3 DNA reads as TGTGCCAGTAGTATGAGGACGGGGGAGACCGGGGAGCTGTTTTTT. Translated, it gives CASSMRTGETGELFF.

The CDR3, as DNA: TGTGCCTGGAGTCGAGGACGACTGTTAAACTCCTATAATTCACCCCTCCACTTT. Protein product: CAWSRGRLLNSYNSPLHF. This chain uses TRBV30 with TRBJ1-6; no definite D call. V was cut by 2 bases and J by 0 bases, with 17 bases left in between. Germline V gene lookup returns CDR1 GTSNPN and CDR2 SVGIG (reference sequence). This CDR3 spans 18 amino acids.

This chain connects TRBV28 to TRBJ2-7; maybe TRBD1 (5 bases). The length of the CDR3 is 16 residues. Germline CDR1 and CDR2: MDHEN and SYDVKM. The germline V and J ends were trimmed by 2 bases and 4 bases, with 18 bases remaining between them. The CDR3 region has the DNA TGTGCCAGCAGTTTAGGGCGGCCAGGGCGAATATACGAGCAGTACTTC. Residues: CASSLGRPGRIYEQYF.

This clonotype was found a few times. The CDR3 spells CASGRTGGSYNEQFF. In DNA, the CDR3 is TGTGCCAGCGGACGGACAGGGGGCTCCTACAATGAGCAGTTCTTC. This chain connects TRBV7-2 to TRBJ2-1; the match to TRBD1 covers 10 bases. CDR3 length: 15 residues. Germline assignment: CDR1 SGHTA and CDR2 FQGNSA. Trimming removed 8 bases from V and 0 bases from J; junction bases left unmatched: 4.

The table lists this clonotype with many counts. The V call is TRBV2, the J call TRBJ1-2; TRBD1 matches 10 bases. Germline V lookup: CDR1 SNHLY, CDR2 FYNNEI. The CDR3 contains 14 residues. Losses at the gene ends were 4 bases for V and 3 bases for J; bases not matched to a gene: 2. The CDR3 DNA reads as TGTGCCAGCAGTGCCGGGACAGGGGACTATGGCTACACCTTC. Residues: CASSAGTGDYGYTF. The complete variable domain, with remaining parts taken from reference TRBV2 and TRBJ1-2, reads EPEVTQTPSHQVTQMGQEVILRCVPISNHLYFYWYRQILGQKVEFLVSFYNNEISEKSEIFDDQFSVERPDGSNFTLKIRSTKLEDSAMYFCASSAGTGDYGYTFGSGTRLTVV.